The entry below describes one T cell receptor beta chain. This entry belongs to a study of T cell changes during pregnancy in multiple sclerosis. The data were produced by immunoSEQ multiplex PCR, yet TCRdb's version contains in-frame clones alone and is incomplete. The table shows about 55,000 clones, with approximately 90% occurring only once. The sequencing used CD4+ T cells from peripheral blood mononuclear cells, collected in the first trimester of pregnancy. The origin of this receptor is a female donor with multiple sclerosis, enrolled in a pregnancy study.

The CDR3 coding sequence is TGTGCCAGCAGCCCCGGGACAGGGATGAGCTACACCTTC. Protein product: CASSPGTGMSYTF. The V and J genes are TRBV6-5 and TRBJ1-2, with 9 bases matching TRBD1. Trimming took 6 bases from V and 9 from J; bases not matched to a gene: 8. The length of the CDR3 is 13 residues. Germline V gene lookup returns CDR1 MNHEY and CDR2 SVGAGI.